These 14 T cell receptor beta chains were sequenced from one sample in a study of T cells in tuberculosis. Sequenced by immunoSEQ multiplex PCR; TCRdb stores in-frame clones only, minus some. The sample lists about 35,000 clones, approximately 90% occurring once. Sample: PBMCs. All receptors come from a donor aged 5-35 years with latent tuberculosis or without tuberculosis infection. Some clones in this sample may be carry-over from other donors' samples.

This chain uses TRBV7-9 with TRBJ2-1, with a possible D match to TRBD1 (5 bases). Germline V CDR1 and CDR2: SEHNR, FQNEAQ (reference sequence). CDR3 length: 13 amino acids. Trimming left V 3 bases short and J 16 bases short, with 19 bases between. The CDR3 bases are TGTGCCAGCAGCTTGAGGACAACAGTCCCGCAATTCTTC. The encoded protein is CASSLRTTVPQFF.

This clone was seen just once. The V gene is TRBV9, the J gene TRBJ2-3, with D possibly being TRBD2 (6 bases). The V and J ends lost 3 bases and 11 bases respectively, with 13 bases between them. The CDR3 is 12 residues long. From germline, CDR1 is SGDLS and CDR2 YYNGEE. The CDR3 DNA reads TGTGCCAGCAGCGCCCCGGGACTCCTGCAGTATTTT. Its translation: CASSAPGLLQYF.

The chain combines TRBV10-2 with TRBJ1-1; 7 positions match TRBD1. After removal of 6 bases from V and 5 bases from J, the junction contained 9 bases not matched to a gene. Per the germline V gene, CDR1 is WSHSY and CDR2 is SAAADI. The CDR3 spans 14 residues. CDR3 loop: CASRATGAGTEAFF. CDR3 DNA sequence: TGCGCCAGCAGGGCAACAGGGGCAGGGACTGAAGCTTTCTTT.

The chain links TRBV7-8 to TRBJ2-1; 14 nucleotides align to TRBD2. The CDR3 spans 16 residues. Germline CDR1 reads SGHVS; CDR2 reads FQNEAQ. The trim removed 5 bases at V and 7 bases at J, leaving 7 bases unmatched. This chain's CDR3 is CASSGPGLAGVNEQFF. CDR3 bases: TGTGCCAGCAGCGGACCGGGACTAGCGGGGGTAAATGAGCAGTTCTTC.

V and J are TRBV7-9 and TRBJ1-1; D gene uncertain. The V end lost 5 bases, the J end lost 6 bases, and 10 bases lay between the germline ends. From germline, CDR1 is SEHNR and CDR2 FQNEAQ (reference sequence). The CDR3 consists of 12 residues. CDR3: CASSPGRAEAFF. The CDR3 bases are TGTGCCAGCAGCCCGGGGAGGGCTGAAGCTTTCTTT. Complete variable domain (other parts from reference TRBV7-9 and TRBJ1-1): DTGVSQNPRHKITKRGQNVTFRCDPISEHNRLYWYRQTLGQGPEFLTYFQNEAQLEKSRLLSDRFSAERPKGSFSTLEIQRTEQGDSAMYLCASSPGRAEAFFGQGTRLTVV.

This chain links TRBV28 with TRBJ1-2, with TRBD1 identical over 8 bases. CDR1 is MDHEN and CDR2 is SYDVKM in the germline V gene. The CDR3 sequence is 16 residues long. V gave up 4 bases and J gave up 7 bases; unmatched junction bases: 14. In nucleotides, the CDR3 is TGTGCCAGCAGTTCGTCGATGACAGGGGTGCTGGGTGGCTACACCTTC. It specifies CASSSSMTGVLGGYTF.

This rearrangement joins TRBV6-1 to TRBJ2-3; the D gene is possibly TRBD1 (5 bases). The V end was cut by 4 bases, the J end by 0 bases, with 11 bases between. CDR1 and CDR2 (germline): MNHNS, SASEGT. The CDR3 totals 15 residues. DNA of the CDR3: TGTGCCAGCAGTGTTCAGGGTACGAGCACAGATACGCAGTATTTT. Protein product: CASSVQGTSTDTQYF.

CDR3 in amino acids: CASREKQGYGYTF. CDR3 nucleotide sequence: TGTGCCAGCAGGGAAAAACAGGGATATGGCTACACCTTC. V gene TRBV25-1 combines with J gene TRBJ1-2; TRBD1 is a possible D gene (6 bases). V lost 6 bases to trimming and J lost 5 bases, with 13 bases between them. The CDR3 contains 13 residues. CDR1 is MGHDK and CDR2 is SYGVNS in the germline V gene.

V usage is TRBV5-1 and J usage is TRBJ1-1; D is unclear. The ends were cut back, 4 bases at V and 1 base at J, with 14 bases in the middle. Germline V gene data show CDR1 as SGHRS and CDR2 as YFSETQ. This CDR3 spans 15 amino acids. CDR3 coding DNA: TGCGCCAGCAGCCCGGACGTAGGGAGGAACACTGAAGCTTTCTTT. This encodes CASSPDVGRNTEAFF. Full variable domain (remainder filled in from reference TRBV5-1 and TRBJ1-1): KAGVTQTPRYLIKTRGQQVTLSCSPISGHRSVSWYQQTPGQGLQFLFEYFSETQRNKGNFPGRFSGRQFSNSRSEMNVSTLELGDSALYLCASSPDVGRNTEAFFGQGTRLTVV.

The genes are TRBV5-1 and TRBJ2-7; maybe TRBD2 (6 bases). CDR1 SGHRS and CDR2 YFSETQ come from the germline V gene. The V gene lost 0 bases and the J gene lost 9 bases, with 13 bases spanning the gap. The CDR3 loop spans 13 amino acids. The CDR3 DNA is TGCGCCAGCAGCTTGGCGGAGGGTAGGGGGCAGTACTTC. This gives the protein CASSLAEGRGQYF. The whole variable domain, filled in from reference TRBV5-1 and TRBJ2-7, reads KAGVTQTPRYLIKTRGQQVTLSCSPISGHRSVSWYQQTPGQGLQFLFEYFSETQRNKGNFPGRFSGRQFSNSRSEMNVSTLELGDSALYLCASSLAEGRGQYFGPGTRLTVT.

The chain's CDR3 is CASSVGRDTEAFF. In nucleotides, the CDR3 is TGTGCCAGCAGCGTAGGACGGGACACTGAAGCTTTCTTT. This chain uses TRBV9 with TRBJ1-1; D call uncertain. This CDR3 region has 13 residues. V gave up 0 bases and J gave up 3 bases, with 6 bases separating them. CDR1 is SGDLS, CDR2 YYNGEE, per germline.

The chain couples TRBV6-1 to TRBJ2-7, with D possibly being TRBD2 (5 bases). V lost 10 bases and J 3 bases, leaving 13 bases between the germline ends. This CDR3 region has 12 residues. Germline CDR1 is MNHNS and CDR2 is SASEGT. The CDR3 loop reads CATLDGIYEQYF. The CDR3 nucleotides read TGTGCCACCTTAGACGGGATCTACGAGCAGTACTTC.

This sequence joins TRBV30 and TRBJ1-1; 9 bases fit TRBD1. The germline gives CDR1 GTSNPN, CDR2 SVGIG (reference sequence). V shed 8 bases and J 8 bases; nucleotides not matched to a gene: 6. This CDR3 has 11 amino acids. In DNA form, the CDR3 reads TGTGCCCGGAAGGGACAGGGAGAAGCTTTCTTT. Its protein product is CARKGQGEAFF.

The chain combines TRBV6-5 with TRBJ1-2; 7 bases are shared with TRBD1. This CDR3 has 15 residues. Unmatched junction bases numbered 9, after V lost 4 bases and J lost 4 bases. Germline CDR1 reads MNHEY; CDR2 reads SVGAGI. DNA for the CDR3: TGTGCCAGCAGTTCTCAAGGGGGCAGAGGCTATGGCTACACCTTC. Its translation is CASSSQGGRGYGYTF.